The 13 T cell receptor beta chains below all came from one sample that was sequenced in a study of cytomegalovirus exposure and HLA in healthy donors. Both 60 Vbeta primers and 13 Jbeta primers went into the PCR. Data came from immunoSEQ multiplex PCR; TCRdb stores just in-frame clones and leaves some out. The data show around 100,000 clones, around three quarters seen once. Sequencing used PBMCs. These receptors originate from a man aged 45-65 years in good health and CMV-seropositive.

This clone was detected once. J is TRBJ2-1 and V is TRBV28, with a possible D match to TRBD2 (6 bases). The CDR3 is made up of 13 amino acids. Per the germline V gene, CDR1 is MDHEN and CDR2 is SYDVKM. Trimming left V 5 bases short and J 5 bases short, with 10 bases between. The CDR3 sequence: CASSASGDNEQFF. CDR3 in DNA: TGTGCCAGCAGTGCCTCGGGGGACAATGAGCAGTTCTTC. Full variable domain (rest looked up from reference TRBV28 and TRBJ2-1): DVKVTQSSRYLVKRTGEKVFLECVQDMDHENMFWYRQDPGLGLRLIYFSYDVKMKEKGDIPEGYSVSREKKERFSLILESASTNQTSMYLCASSASGDNEQFFGPGTRLTVL.

The chain carries TRBV10-3 and TRBJ1-2; a possible D gene is TRBD1 (5 bases). Germline V gene lookup returns CDR1 ENHRY and CDR2 SYGVKD. CDR3 size: 14 residues. The ends were cut back, 1 base at V and 4 bases at J, with 10 bases in the middle. The CDR3 reads CAISEYSGGYGYTF. The CDR3 coding sequence is TGTGCCATCAGTGAGTACAGCGGGGGCTATGGCTACACCTTC.

This chain connects TRBV19 to TRBJ2-2, with a weak D call TRBD1 (6 bases). The CDR3 consists of 15 residues. The germline V gene has CDR1 LNHDA and CDR2 SQIVND (reference sequence). V lost 3 bases and J lost 3, with 11 bases in between. The CDR3 loop reads CASSMVRGYTGELFF. CDR3 in DNA: TGTGCCAGTAGTATGGTGAGGGGGTACACCGGGGAGCTGTTTTTT.

This chain connects TRBV5-1 to TRBJ2-5, with a weak D call TRBD2 (5 bases). This CDR3 is 16 amino acids long. CDR1 is SGHRS, CDR2 YFSETQ, per germline. V lost 0 bases to trimming and J lost 2 bases, with 14 bases between them. CDR3 coding DNA: TGCGCCAGCAGCTTGGCCGGCAGCGGTGAACAAGAGACCCAGTACTTC. Translated, it gives CASSLAGSGEQETQYF.

The rearrangement joins TRBV7-3 to TRBJ2-2; possible D gene TRBD1, 6 bases. Deletions cut 4 bases from V and 0 bases from J, with 9 bases between. Looked up from germline, CDR1 is SGHTA and CDR2 is FQGTGA. The CDR3 extends over 15 amino acids. The CDR3 protein is CASSSAGANTGELFF. CDR3 DNA sequence: TGTGCCAGCAGCTCCGCAGGGGCGAACACCGGGGAGCTGTTTTTT.

This clone occurred a few times. The chain carries TRBV15 and TRBJ1-5; 7 nucleotides line up with TRBD1. The V gene's germline CDR1 is LNHNV and CDR2 YYDKDF (reference sequence). J was trimmed by 6 bases and V by 5 bases; bases with no gene match: 10. The CDR3 runs 15 residues. This CDR3 is CATSLNTGVGQPQHF. Here the CDR3 DNA reads TGTGCCACCAGCTTAAATACAGGGGTGGGTCAGCCCCAGCATTTT. The full variable domain, its missing parts supplied by reference TRBV15 and TRBJ1-5, is DAMVIQNPRYQVTQFGKPVTLSCSQTLNHNVMYWYQQKSSQAPKLLFHYYDKDFNNEADTPDNFQSRRPNTSFCFLDIRSPGLGDTAMYLCATSLNTGVGQPQHFGDGTRLSIL.

This sequence joins TRBV30 and TRBJ2-7, with TRBD1 identical over 8 bases. Germline CDR1 and CDR2: GTSNPN and SVGIG (reference sequence). The junction had 28 bases not matched to a gene; V was cut back by 0 bases and J by 6 bases. The CDR3 runs to 21 residues. CDR3 sequence: CAWSVWGAGTGFRRAKTEQYF. For the CDR3, the DNA is TGTGCCTGGAGTGTATGGGGGGCCGGGACAGGCTTTAGGCGGGCCAAGACCGAGCAGTACTTC. Filled out from reference TRBV30 and TRBJ2-7, the complete variable domain reads SQTIHQWPATLVQPVGSPLSLECTVEGTSNPNLYWYRQAAGRGLQLLFYSVGIGQISSEVPQNLSASRPQDRQFILSSKKLLLSDSGFYLCAWSVWGAGTGFRRAKTEQYFGPGTRLTVT.

The chain employs TRBV27 and TRBJ2-7, with 9 positions matching TRBD2. Germline CDR1 and CDR2: MNHEY and SMNVEV (reference sequence). V shed 6 bases and J 2 bases; nucleotides not matched to a gene: 8. CDR3 size: 15 residues. The DNA of the CDR3 is TGTGCCAGCAGACAGACTAGCGGCGACCCCTACGAGCAGTACTTC. Protein product: CASRQTSGDPYEQYF.

This clone was recorded only once. The chain combines TRBV7-2 with TRBJ1-3; TRBD1 agrees at 9 bases. The V segment lost 4 bases and the J segment 8 bases; nucleotides outside the gene matches: 9. The CDR3 is 15 residues long. In germline, CDR1 is SGHTA, CDR2 FQGNSA. The CDR3 is CASSSARTGVDTIYF. CDR3 nucleotides: TGTGCCAGCAGCTCCGCCCGGACAGGGGTGGACACCATATATTTT.

This clone was observed a handful of times. The chain is built from TRBV2 and TRBJ2-5; 7 bases align to TRBD2. V trimming: 6 bases; J trimming: 1 base; junction bases outside the gene matches: 5. The length of the CDR3 is 14 residues. Looked up from germline, CDR1 is SNHLY and CDR2 is FYNNEI. The CDR3 nucleotides read TGTGCCAGCAGGGAGGGAGGGGCCCAAGAGACCCAGTACTTC. Encoded protein: CASREGGAQETQYF.

This clone was counted only a few times. The gene calls are TRBV28 and TRBJ1-5; 9 nucleotides line up with TRBD1. J lost 3 bases, V lost 5 bases, and 2 bases had no gene match. Germline CDR1 and CDR2: MDHEN and SYDVKM. The CDR3 length is 14 residues. The CDR3 spells CASSRQGDNQPQHF. DNA of the CDR3: TGTGCCAGCAGTCGACAGGGGGACAATCAGCCCCAGCATTTT. Supplemented by reference TRBV28 and TRBJ1-5, the full variable domain reads DVKVTQSSRYLVKRTGEKVFLECVQDMDHENMFWYRQDPGLGLRLIYFSYDVKMKEKGDIPEGYSVSREKKERFSLILESASTNQTSMYLCASSRQGDNQPQHFGDGTRLSIL.

The gene calls are TRBV19 and TRBJ2-7, with 10 nucleotides matching TRBD1. This CDR3 is built from 14 residues. With V trimmed by 7 bases and J by 4 bases, 7 bases remained unmatched. Germline loops: CDR1 LNHDA, CDR2 SQIVND (reference sequence). As DNA, the CDR3 is TGTGCCAGTACCCCGGGACAGGGGTCGTACGAGCAGTACTTC. As protein: CASTPGQGSYEQYF.

The CDR3 is CASSAVAGGPHEQFF. In nucleotides, the CDR3 is TGTGCCAGCAGCGCCGTAGCGGGAGGCCCCCATGAGCAGTTCTTC. This sequence joins TRBV7-8 and TRBJ2-1, with TRBD2 identical over 10 bases. CDR1 and CDR2 (germline): SGHVS, FQNEAQ. The V and J ends lost 5 bases and 8 bases, in that order; junction bases with no gene match: 9. This CDR3 contains 15 residues.